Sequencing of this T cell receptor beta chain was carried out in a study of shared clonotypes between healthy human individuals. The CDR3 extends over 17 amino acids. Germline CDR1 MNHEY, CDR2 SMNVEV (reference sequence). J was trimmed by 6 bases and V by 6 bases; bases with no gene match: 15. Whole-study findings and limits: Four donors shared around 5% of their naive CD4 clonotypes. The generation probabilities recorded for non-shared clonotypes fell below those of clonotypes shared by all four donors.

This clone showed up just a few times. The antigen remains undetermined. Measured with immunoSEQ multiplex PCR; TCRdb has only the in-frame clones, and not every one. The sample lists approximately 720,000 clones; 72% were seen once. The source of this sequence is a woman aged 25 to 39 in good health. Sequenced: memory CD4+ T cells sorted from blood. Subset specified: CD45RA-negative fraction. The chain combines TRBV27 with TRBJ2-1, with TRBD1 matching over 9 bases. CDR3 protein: CASSRPGTGKPGNEQFF. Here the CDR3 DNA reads TGTGCCAGCAGCCGTCCCGGGACAGGGAAGCCGGGCAATGAGCAGTTCTTC.